The entry that follows covers one T cell receptor beta chain sequence. Its target is not known. The source of the sample is a study of T cell repertoires in cytomegalovirus infection. As for the study in general: A matching HLA type, together with CMV infection, was signaled by public TCR beta signatures.

The CDR3 totals 16 residues. V gave up 5 bases and J gave up 4 bases, with 21 bases separating them. Germline-derived CDR1 and CDR2 are SQVTM and ANQGSEA. Each CDR3 protein gets one entry after TCRdb re-called the reads with MiXCR. The sample carries about 180,000 distinct CDR3 sequences, 14% recorded once. Study results and caveats: CMV carriers having the relevant HLA were flagged by cumulative public TCR beta family frequency. Clonotypes of TCR beta that were HLA-C-restricted and CMV-specific dominated the ex vivo response.

The V call is TRBV29-1, the J call TRBJ2-1, with D maybe TRBD2 (6 bases). The sequence derives from a human donor in good health (CMV status not recorded). Some clones in this sample may be carry-over from other donors' samples. The sample comprised PBMCs. The CDR3 region has the DNA TGCAGCGTTCCGGGACTCACGGAGGGAGAATACAATGAGCAGTTCTTC. It codes for CSVPGLTEGEYNEQFF.